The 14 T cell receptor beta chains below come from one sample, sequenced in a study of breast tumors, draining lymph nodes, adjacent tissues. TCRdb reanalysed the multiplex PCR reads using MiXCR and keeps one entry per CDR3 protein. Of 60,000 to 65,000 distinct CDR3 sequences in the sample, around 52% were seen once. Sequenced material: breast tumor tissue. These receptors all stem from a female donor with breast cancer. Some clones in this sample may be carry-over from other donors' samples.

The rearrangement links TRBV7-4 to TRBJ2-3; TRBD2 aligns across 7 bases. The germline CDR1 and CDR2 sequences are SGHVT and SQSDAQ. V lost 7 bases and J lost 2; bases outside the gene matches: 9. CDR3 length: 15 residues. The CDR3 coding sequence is TGTGCCAGCAATTACAGCGGGGTCTTCACAGATACGCAGTATTTT. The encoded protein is CASNYSGVFTDTQYF. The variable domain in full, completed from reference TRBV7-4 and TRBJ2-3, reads GAGVSQSPRYKVAKRGRDVALRCDSISGHVTLYWYRQTLGQGSEVLTYSQSDAQRDKSGRPSGRFSAERPERSVSTLKIQRTEQGDSAVYLCASNYSGVFTDTQYFGPGTRLTVL.

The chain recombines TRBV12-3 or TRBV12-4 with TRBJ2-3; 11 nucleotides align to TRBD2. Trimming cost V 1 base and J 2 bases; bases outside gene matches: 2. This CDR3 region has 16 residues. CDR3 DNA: TGTGCCAGCAGTTTAGTTAGCGGGGGGGCCACAGATACGCAGTATTTT. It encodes CASSLVSGGATDTQYF.

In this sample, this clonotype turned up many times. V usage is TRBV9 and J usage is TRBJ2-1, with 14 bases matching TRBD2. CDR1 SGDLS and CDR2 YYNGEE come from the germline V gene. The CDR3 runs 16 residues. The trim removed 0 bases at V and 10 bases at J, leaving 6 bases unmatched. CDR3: CASSVAGTSGGKEQFF. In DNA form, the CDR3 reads TGTGCCAGCAGCGTAGCAGGGACTAGCGGGGGAAAAGAGCAGTTCTTC.

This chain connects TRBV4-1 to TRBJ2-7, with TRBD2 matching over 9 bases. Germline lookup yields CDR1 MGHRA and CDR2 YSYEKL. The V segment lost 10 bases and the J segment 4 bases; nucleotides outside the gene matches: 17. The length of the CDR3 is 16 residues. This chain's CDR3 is CANSQDISGSFYEQYF. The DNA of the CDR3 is TGCGCCAACAGTCAAGATATTAGCGGGAGTTTTTACGAGCAGTACTTC.

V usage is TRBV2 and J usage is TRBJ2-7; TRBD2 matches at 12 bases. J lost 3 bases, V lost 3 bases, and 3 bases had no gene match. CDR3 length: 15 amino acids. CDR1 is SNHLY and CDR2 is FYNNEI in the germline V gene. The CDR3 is CASSETSGGLYEQYF. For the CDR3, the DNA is TGTGCCAGCAGTGAGACTAGCGGGGGACTCTACGAGCAGTACTTC.

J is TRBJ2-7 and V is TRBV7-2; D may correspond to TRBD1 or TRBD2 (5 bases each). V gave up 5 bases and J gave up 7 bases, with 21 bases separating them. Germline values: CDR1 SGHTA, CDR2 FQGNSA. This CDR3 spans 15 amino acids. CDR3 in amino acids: CASSRESGPGREQYF. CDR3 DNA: TGTGCCAGCAGCAGAGAGAGCGGACCGGGGCGGGAGCAGTACTTC.

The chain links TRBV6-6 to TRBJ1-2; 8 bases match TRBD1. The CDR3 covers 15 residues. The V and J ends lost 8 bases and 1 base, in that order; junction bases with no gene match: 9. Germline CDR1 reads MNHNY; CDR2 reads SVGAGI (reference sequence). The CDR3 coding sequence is TGTGCCAGCCACGGGACAGGATTACTTAACTATGGCTACACCTTC. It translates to CASHGTGLLNYGYTF.

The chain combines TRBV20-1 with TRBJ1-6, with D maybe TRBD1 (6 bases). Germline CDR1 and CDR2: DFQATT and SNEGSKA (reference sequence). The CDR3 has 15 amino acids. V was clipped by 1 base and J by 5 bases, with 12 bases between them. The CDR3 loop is CSARVGAGDNSPLHF. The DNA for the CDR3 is TGCAGTGCTAGAGTAGGGGCAGGGGATAATTCACCCCTCCACTTT.

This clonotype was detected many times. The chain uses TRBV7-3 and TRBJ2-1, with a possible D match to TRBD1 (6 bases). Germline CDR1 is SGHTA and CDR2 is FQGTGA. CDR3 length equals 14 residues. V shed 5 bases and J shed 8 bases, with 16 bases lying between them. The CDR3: CASSALDGTYEQFF. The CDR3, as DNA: TGTGCCAGCAGCGCTTTGGACGGGACATATGAGCAGTTCTTC.

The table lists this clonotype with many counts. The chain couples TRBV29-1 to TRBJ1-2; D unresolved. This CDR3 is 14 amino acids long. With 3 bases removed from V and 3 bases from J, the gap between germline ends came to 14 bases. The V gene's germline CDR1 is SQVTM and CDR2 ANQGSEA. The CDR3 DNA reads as TGCAGCGTTGATAGCGGGTACGGCGACTATGGCTACACCTTC. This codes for CSVDSGYGDYGYTF.

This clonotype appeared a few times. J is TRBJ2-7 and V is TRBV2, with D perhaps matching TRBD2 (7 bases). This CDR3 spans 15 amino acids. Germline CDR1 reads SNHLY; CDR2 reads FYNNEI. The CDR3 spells CASRRGATQSYEQYF. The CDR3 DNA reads TGTGCTTCCCGCCGGGGGGCTACCCAGTCCTACGAGCAGTACTTC.

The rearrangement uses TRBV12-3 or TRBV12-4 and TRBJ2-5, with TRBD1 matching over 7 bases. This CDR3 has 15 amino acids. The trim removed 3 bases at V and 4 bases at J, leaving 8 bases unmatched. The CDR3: CASSFGQARGETQYF. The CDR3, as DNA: TGTGCCAGCAGTTTCGGACAGGCAAGAGGAGAGACCCAGTACTTC.

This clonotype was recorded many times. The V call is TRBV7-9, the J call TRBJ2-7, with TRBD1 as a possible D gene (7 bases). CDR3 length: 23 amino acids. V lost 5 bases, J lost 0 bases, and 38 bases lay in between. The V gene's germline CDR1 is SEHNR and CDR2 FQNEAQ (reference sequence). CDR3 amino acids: CASSQPSPSRQGGVALYSYEQYF. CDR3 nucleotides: TGTGCCAGCAGCCAACCTTCCCCTTCCCGACAGGGAGGTGTGGCCTTGTACTCCTACGAGCAGTACTTC.

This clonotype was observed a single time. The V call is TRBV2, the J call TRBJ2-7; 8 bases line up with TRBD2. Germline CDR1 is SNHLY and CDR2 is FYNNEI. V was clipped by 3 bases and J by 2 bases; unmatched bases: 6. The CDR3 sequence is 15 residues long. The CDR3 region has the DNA TGTGCCAGCAGTGAGGGGGGTAGCGGGACCTACGAGCAGTACTTC. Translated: CASSEGGSGTYEQYF.